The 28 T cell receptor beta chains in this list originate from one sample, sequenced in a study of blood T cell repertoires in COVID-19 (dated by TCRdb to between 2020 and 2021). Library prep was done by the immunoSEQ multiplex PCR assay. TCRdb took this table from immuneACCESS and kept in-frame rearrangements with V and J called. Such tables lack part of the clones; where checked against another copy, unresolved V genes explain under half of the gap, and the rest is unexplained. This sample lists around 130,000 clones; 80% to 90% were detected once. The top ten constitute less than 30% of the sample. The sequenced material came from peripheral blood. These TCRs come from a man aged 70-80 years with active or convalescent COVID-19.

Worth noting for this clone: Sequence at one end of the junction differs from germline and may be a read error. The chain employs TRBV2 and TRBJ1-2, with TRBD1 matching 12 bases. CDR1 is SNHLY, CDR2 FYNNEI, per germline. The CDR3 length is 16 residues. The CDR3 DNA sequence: TGTGCCAGCAGTGAAGTGGGACAGGGGGCTAAGTATGGCTACACCTTC. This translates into CASSEVGQGAKYGYTF.

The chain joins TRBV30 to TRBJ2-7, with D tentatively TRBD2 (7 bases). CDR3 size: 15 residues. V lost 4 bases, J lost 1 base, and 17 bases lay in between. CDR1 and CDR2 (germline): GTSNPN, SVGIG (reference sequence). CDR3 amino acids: CAWTQPAGTSYEQYF. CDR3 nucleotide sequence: TGTGCCTGGACCCAACCAGCGGGGACATCCTACGAGCAGTACTTC.

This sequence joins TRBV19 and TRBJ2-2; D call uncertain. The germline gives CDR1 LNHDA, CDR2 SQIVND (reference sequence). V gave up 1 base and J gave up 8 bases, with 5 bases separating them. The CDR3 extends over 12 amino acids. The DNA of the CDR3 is TGTGCCAGTAGTATAGGAGGTGGGGAGCTGTTTTTT. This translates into CASSIGGGELFF.

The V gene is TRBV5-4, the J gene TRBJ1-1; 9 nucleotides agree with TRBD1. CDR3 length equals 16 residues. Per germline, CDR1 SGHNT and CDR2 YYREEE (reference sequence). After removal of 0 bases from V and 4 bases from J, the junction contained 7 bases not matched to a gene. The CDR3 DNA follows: TGTGCCAGCAGCTTGGGTCCAGGACAGGGGCCCACTGAAGCTTTCTTT. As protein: CASSLGPGQGPTEAFF. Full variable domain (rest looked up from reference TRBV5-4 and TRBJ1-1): ETGVTQSPTHLIKTRGQQVTLRCSSQSGHNTVSWYQQALGQGPQFIFQYYREEENGRGNFPPRFSGLQFPNYSSELNVNALELDDSALYLCASSLGPGQGPTEAFFGQGTRLTVV.

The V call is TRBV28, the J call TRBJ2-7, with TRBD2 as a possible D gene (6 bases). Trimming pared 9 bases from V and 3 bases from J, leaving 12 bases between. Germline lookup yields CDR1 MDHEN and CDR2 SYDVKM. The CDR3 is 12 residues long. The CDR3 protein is CASETSGYEQYF. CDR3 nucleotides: TGTGCCAGTGAGACTAGTGGCTACGAGCAGTACTTC.

CDR3 residues: CASSFGAGVGEAFF. The CDR3, as DNA: TGTGCCAGCAGTTTTGGGGCAGGGGTTGGTGAAGCTTTCTTT. This chain connects TRBV6-6 to TRBJ1-1; tentative D call: TRBD1 (6 bases). The CDR3 consists of 14 residues. V lost 4 bases and J 7 bases, leaving 16 bases between the germline ends. The germline CDR1 and CDR2 sequences are MNHNY and SVGAGI (reference sequence).

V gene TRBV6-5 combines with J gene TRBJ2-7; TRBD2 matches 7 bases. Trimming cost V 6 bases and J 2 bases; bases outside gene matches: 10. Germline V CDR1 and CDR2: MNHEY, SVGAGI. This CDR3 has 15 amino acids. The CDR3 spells CASSTGLAATYEQYF. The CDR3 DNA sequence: TGTGCCAGCAGCACGGGCCTAGCGGCTACCTACGAGCAGTACTTC.

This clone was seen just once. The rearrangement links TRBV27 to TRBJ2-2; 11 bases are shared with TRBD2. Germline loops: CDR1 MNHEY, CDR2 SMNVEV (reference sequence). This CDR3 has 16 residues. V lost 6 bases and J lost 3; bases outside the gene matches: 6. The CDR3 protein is CASRRSGRADTGELFF. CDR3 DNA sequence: TGTGCCAGCAGACGTAGCGGGAGGGCCGACACCGGGGAGCTGTTTTTT.

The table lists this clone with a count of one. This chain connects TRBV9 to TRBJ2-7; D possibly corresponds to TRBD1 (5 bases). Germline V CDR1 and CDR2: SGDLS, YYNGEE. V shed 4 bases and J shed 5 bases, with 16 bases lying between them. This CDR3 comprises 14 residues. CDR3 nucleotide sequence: TGTGCCAGCAGCCTCTCAGGGTCCAGGAACGAGCAGTACTTC. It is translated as CASSLSGSRNEQYF.

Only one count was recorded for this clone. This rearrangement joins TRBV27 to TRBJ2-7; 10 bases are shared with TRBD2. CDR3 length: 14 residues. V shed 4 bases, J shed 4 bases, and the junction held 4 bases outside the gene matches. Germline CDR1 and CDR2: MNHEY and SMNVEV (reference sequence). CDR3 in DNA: TGTGCCAGCAGTTCATCTAGCGGGAGTTACGAGCAGTACTTC. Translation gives CASSSSSGSYEQYF.

CDR3: CASISGGGKGNQPQHF. The CDR3 region has the DNA TGTGCCAGTATCAGTGGTGGGGGGAAGGGCAATCAGCCCCAGCATTTT. The chain is built from TRBV19 and TRBJ1-5; perhaps TRBD1 as D (5 bases). V lost 7 bases to trimming and J lost 2 bases, with 18 bases between them. In germline, CDR1 is LNHDA, CDR2 SQIVND (reference sequence). The CDR3 runs to 16 residues. Combining the CDR3 with reference TRBV19 and TRBJ1-5 gives the whole variable domain DGGITQSPKYLFRKEGQNVTLSCEQNLNHDAMYWYRQDPGQGLRLIYYSQIVNDFQKGDIAEGYSVSREKKESFPLTVTSAQKNPTAFYLCASISGGGKGNQPQHFGDGTRLSIL.

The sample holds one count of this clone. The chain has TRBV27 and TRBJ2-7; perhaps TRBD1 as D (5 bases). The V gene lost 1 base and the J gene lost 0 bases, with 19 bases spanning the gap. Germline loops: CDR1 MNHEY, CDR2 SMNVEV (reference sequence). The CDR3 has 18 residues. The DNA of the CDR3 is TGTGCCAGCAGTTTATTCCCCTCGACAGTTCTGAGCTCCTACGAGCAGTACTTC. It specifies CASSLFPSTVLSSYEQYF.

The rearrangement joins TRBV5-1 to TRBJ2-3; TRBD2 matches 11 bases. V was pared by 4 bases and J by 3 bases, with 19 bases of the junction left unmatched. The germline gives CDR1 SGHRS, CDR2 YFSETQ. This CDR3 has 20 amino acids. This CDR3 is CASSLRSTSGRNGWTDTQYF. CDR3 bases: TGCGCCAGCAGCCTAAGATCCACTAGCGGGAGAAACGGTTGGACAGATACGCAGTATTTT.

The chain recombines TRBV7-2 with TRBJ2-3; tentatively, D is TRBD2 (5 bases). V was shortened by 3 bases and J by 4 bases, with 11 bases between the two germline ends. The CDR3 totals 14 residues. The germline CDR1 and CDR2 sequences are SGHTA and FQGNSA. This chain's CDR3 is CASSLIGKADTQYF. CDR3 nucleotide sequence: TGTGCCAGCAGCTTGATCGGGAAGGCAGATACGCAGTATTTT. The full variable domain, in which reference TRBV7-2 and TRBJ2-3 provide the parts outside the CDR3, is GAGVSQSPSNKVTEKGKDVELRCDPISGHTALYWYRQSLGQGLEFLIYFQGNSAPDKSGLPSDRFSAERTGGSVSTLTIQRTQQEDSAVYLCASSLIGKADTQYFGPGTRLTVL.

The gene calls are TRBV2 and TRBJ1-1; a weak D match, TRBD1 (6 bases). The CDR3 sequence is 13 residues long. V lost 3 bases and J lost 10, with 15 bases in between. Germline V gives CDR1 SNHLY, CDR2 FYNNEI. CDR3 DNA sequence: TGTGCCAGCAGTGAGCAGACAGGTTTGGGAGCTTTCTTT. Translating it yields CASSEQTGLGAFF. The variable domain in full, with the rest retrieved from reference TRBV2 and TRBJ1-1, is EPEVTQTPSHQVTQMGQEVILRCVPISNHLYFYWYRQILGQKVEFLVSFYNNEISEKSEIFDDQFSVERPDGSNFTLKIRSTKLEDSAMYFCASSEQTGLGAFFGQGTRLTVV.

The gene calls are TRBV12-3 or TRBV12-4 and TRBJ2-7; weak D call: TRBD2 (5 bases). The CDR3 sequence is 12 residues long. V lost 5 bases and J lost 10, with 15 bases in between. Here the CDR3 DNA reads TGTGCCAGCAGTCTCACTTGGGAGAACCAGTACTTC. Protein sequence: CASSLTWENQYF.

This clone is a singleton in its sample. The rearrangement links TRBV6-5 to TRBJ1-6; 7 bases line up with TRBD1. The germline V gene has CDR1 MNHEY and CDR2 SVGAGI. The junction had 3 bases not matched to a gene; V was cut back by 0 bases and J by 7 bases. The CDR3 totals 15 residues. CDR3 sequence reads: CASSYSRTGNSPLHF. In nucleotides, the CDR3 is TGTGCCAGCAGTTACTCCCGGACAGGAAATTCACCCCTCCACTTT.

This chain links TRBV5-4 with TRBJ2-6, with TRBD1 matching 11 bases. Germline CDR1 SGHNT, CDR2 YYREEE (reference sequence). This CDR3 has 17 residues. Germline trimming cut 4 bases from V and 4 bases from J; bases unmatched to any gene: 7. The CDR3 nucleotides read TGTGCCAGCAGCAGAGGACAGGGGGCGCGGGGGGCCAACGTCCTGACTTTC. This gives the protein CASSRGQGARGANVLTF.

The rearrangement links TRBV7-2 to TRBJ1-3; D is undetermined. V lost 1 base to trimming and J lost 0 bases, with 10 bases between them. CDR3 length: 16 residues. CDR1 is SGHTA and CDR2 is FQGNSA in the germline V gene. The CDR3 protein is CASSLEWANSGNTIYF. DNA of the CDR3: TGTGCCAGCAGCTTAGAGTGGGCGAACTCTGGAAACACCATATATTTT.

CDR3 coding DNA: TGCGCCAGCAGCTACGGACAGTACCAAGAGACCCAGTACTTC. Its protein is CASSYGQYQETQYF. This chain links TRBV5-1 with TRBJ2-5, with D perhaps matching TRBD1 (6 bases). The CDR3 has 14 residues. In germline, CDR1 is SGHRS, CDR2 YFSETQ. The V end was cut by 3 bases, the J end by 0 bases, with 9 bases between.

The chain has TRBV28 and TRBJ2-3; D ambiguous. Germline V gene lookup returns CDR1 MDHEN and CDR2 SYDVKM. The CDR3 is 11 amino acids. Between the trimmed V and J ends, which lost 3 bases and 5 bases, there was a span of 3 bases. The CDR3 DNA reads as TGTGCCAGCAGTTTCAAAGATACGCAGTATTTT. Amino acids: CASSFKDTQYF.

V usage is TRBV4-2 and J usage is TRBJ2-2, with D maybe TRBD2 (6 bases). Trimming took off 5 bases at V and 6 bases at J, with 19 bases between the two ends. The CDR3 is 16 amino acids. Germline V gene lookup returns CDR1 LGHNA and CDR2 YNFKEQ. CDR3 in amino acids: CASSEQVGGVAGELFF. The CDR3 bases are TGTGCCAGCAGCGAGCAGGTTGGAGGGGTTGCCGGGGAGCTGTTTTTT.

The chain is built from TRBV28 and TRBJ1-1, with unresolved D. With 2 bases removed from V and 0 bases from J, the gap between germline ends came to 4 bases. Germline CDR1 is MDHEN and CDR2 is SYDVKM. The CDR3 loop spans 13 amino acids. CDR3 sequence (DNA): TGTGCCAGCAGTTTACTGTTGAACACTGAAGCTTTCTTT. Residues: CASSLLLNTEAFF.

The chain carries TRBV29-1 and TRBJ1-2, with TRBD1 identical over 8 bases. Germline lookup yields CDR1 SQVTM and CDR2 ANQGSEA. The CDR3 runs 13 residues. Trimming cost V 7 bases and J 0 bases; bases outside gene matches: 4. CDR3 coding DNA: TGCAGCGCCAGGACAGGGACTAACTATGGCTACACCTTC. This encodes CSARTGTNYGYTF.

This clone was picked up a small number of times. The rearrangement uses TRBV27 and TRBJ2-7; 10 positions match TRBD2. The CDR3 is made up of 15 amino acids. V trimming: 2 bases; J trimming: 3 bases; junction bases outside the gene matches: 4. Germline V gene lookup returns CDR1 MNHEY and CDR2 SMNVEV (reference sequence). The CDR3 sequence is CASSLLAGADYEQYF. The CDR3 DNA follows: TGTGCCAGCAGTTTACTAGCGGGAGCCGACTACGAGCAGTACTTC.

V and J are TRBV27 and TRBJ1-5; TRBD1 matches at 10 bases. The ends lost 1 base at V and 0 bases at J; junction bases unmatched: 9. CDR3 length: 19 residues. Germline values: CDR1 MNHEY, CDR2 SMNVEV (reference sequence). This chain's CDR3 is CASSLFGTGVGSSNQPQHF. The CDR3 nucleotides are TGTGCCAGCAGTTTATTCGGGACAGGGGTGGGAAGTAGCAATCAGCCCCAGCATTTT.

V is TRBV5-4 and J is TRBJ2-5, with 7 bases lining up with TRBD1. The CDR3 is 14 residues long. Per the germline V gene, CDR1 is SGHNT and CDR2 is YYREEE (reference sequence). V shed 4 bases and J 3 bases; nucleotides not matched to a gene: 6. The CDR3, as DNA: TGTGCCAGCAGCAAGGACAGGTCCGAAGAGACCCAGTACTTC. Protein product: CASSKDRSEETQYF.

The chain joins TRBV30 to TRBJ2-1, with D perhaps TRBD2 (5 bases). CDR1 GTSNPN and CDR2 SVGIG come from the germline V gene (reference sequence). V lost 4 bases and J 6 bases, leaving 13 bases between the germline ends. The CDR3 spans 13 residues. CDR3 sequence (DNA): TGTGCCTGGACCCGGGGTCCCAGCAATGAGCAGTTCTTC. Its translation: CAWTRGPSNEQFF.